The 9 T cell receptor beta chains in this list originate from one sample, sequenced in a study of blood T cell repertoires in COVID-19. Generated by immunoSEQ multiplex PCR, the TCRdb table keeps only in-frame clones and is missing some. The sample includes about 270,000 clones, more than 80% of them seen just once. Sequenced: PBMCs or T cells enriched from blood (not recorded which). The receptors stem from a woman aged 25 to 39 with acute COVID-19.

This chain connects TRBV19 to TRBJ2-3; TRBD2 agrees at 7 bases. The V gene's germline CDR1 is LNHDA and CDR2 SQIVND (reference sequence). V lost 10 bases to trimming and J lost 2 bases; unmatched junction nucleotides: 15. The CDR3 runs 16 residues. The CDR3 here is CATSGLAGENTDTQYF. CDR3 DNA sequence: TGTGCCACCTCCGGGCTGGCGGGAGAGAACACAGATACGCAGTATTTT.

Only a few counts were recorded for this clone. The chain has TRBV5-1 and TRBJ2-2; the D gene is possibly TRBD2 (5 bases). This CDR3 has 13 residues. Germline V CDR1 and CDR2: SGHRS, YFSETQ. In DNA form, the CDR3 reads TGCGCGACTCGGACTGAGTCATCCGGGGAGCTGTTTTTT. Its translation: CATRTESSGELFF.

The chain has TRBV27 and TRBJ2-7; TRBD2 aligns across 8 bases. Germline V CDR1 and CDR2: MNHEY, SMNVEV (reference sequence). There are 15 residues in the CDR3. V shed 2 bases, J shed 6 bases, and the junction held 9 bases outside the gene matches. CDR3 in DNA: TGTGCCAGCAGTTTAGGGGCTCAGCGGGAGAGCGAGCAGTACTTC. This encodes CASSLGAQRESEQYF.

The V and J genes are TRBV2 and TRBJ1-1; D possibly corresponds to TRBD1 (6 bases). Deletions cut 5 bases from V and 0 bases from J, with 10 bases between. Germline V CDR1 and CDR2: SNHLY, FYNNEI. The CDR3 is made up of 14 amino acids. CDR3 DNA sequence: TGTGCCAGCAGTCAGCAGGGGATGAACACTGAAGCTTTCTTT. Protein: CASSQQGMNTEAFF. Using reference TRBV2 and TRBJ1-1 for the parts outside the CDR3, the full variable domain is EPEVTQTPSHQVTQMGQEVILRCVPISNHLYFYWYRQILGQKVEFLVSFYNNEISEKSEIFDDQFSVERPDGSNFTLKIRSTKLEDSAMYFCASSQQGMNTEAFFGQGTRLTVV.

This clone showed up just once. This rearrangement joins TRBV3-1 (or the pseudogene TRBV3-2) to TRBJ2-5; D possibly corresponds to TRBD2 (6 bases). The V gene's germline CDR1 is LGHDT and CDR2 YNNKEL (reference sequence). The CDR3 is made up of 15 amino acids. Trimming stripped 4 bases from V and 5 bases from J, with 17 bases between. In nucleotides, the CDR3 is TGTGCCAGCAGCCTGGGGGGACGGGCGGAGGAGACCCAGTACTTC. This codes for CASSLGGRAEETQYF.

This clone has just one count. The chain combines TRBV3-1 (or the pseudogene TRBV3-2) with TRBJ2-3; TRBD1 is a possible D gene (5 bases). The length of the CDR3 is 16 residues. CDR1 is LGHDT and CDR2 is YNNKEL in the germline V gene (reference sequence). Trimming cost V 1 base and J 2 bases, with 13 bases left between them. The CDR3 DNA reads TGTGCCAGCAGCCAAGGTTTAAGGGGTCACACAGATACGCAGTATTTT. Translated: CASSQGLRGHTDTQYF.

The V gene is TRBV11-2, the J gene TRBJ2-1; maybe TRBD1 (5 bases). The germline V and J ends were trimmed by 0 bases and 3 bases, with 18 bases remaining between them. The CDR3 length is 18 residues. CDR1 and CDR2 from the germline V gene are SGHAT and FQNNGV. CDR3 DNA: TGTGCCAGCAGCTTAGAGAACAAAAGGGGCTTACTCTACAATGAGCAGTTCTTC. Protein: CASSLENKRGLLYNEQFF.

The rearrangement uses TRBV11-2 and TRBJ1-1; no clear D gene. This CDR3 spans 14 amino acids. In germline, CDR1 is SGHAT, CDR2 FQNNGV. The V gene lost 4 bases and the J gene lost 1 base, with 10 bases spanning the gap. CDR3 residues: CASSSLQKNTEAFF. The CDR3 DNA follows: TGTGCCAGCAGCTCCTTACAAAAGAACACTGAAGCTTTCTTT.

J is TRBJ2-3 and V is TRBV10-3; 7 bases fit TRBD1. V shed 2 bases, J shed 6 bases, and the junction held 14 bases outside the gene matches. The CDR3 runs 17 residues. Germline V gene sequence: CDR1 ENHRY, CDR2 SYGVKD. CDR3 protein: CAISEPRQGGPRDTQYF. The CDR3 region has the DNA TGTGCCATCAGTGAGCCGCGACAGGGTGGGCCCAGGGATACGCAGTATTTT.